This T cell receptor (beta chain) was obtained from a study of T cell changes during pregnancy in multiple sclerosis. Sequencing was performed with immunoSEQ multiplex PCR; in TCRdb, only in-frame clones are kept and a portion is missing. This table has 55,000 to 75,000 clones, under 95% appearing once. The CDR3 has 13 residues. The germline V gene encodes CDR1 LNHDA and CDR2 SQIVND (reference sequence). Trimming removed 8 bases at V and 2 bases at J, with 12 bases between. The sequenced sample was peripheral blood, obtained in the third trimester of pregnancy. The receptor comes from a female donor in good health, enrolled as a control in a pregnancy study. This chain joins TRBV19 and TRBJ1-1, with D possibly being TRBD1 (6 bases). CDR3: CASLGGPNTEAFF. CDR3 DNA: TGTGCCAGTTTAGGGGGACCTAACACTGAAGCTTTCTTT.